The 17 T cell receptor beta chains below all came from one sample that was sequenced in a study of human T cells and chemical hapten exposure. TCRdb passed the 5' RACE reads through MiXCR, listing each CDR3 protein once. The table records around 140,000 distinct CDR3 sequences, roughly 4% of them present only once. Sequencing started from total RNA isolated from unfractionated whole blood. All receptors come from a female donor in good health.

This clonotype was seen repeatedly, ten times or more. The chain's CDR3 is CASSKDRVNTEAFF. The DNA for the CDR3 is TGTGCCAGCAGCAAGGACAGGGTGAACACTGAAGCTTTCTTT. This chain joins TRBV6-1 and TRBJ1-1, with 8 bases fitting TRBD1. This CDR3 comprises 14 residues. Germline V gives CDR1 MNHNS, CDR2 SASEGT. The junction had 3 bases not matched to a gene; V was cut back by 6 bases and J by 0 bases.

This clonotype was counted at least ten times. The chain couples TRBV29-1 to TRBJ2-3; D not certain. This CDR3 region has 12 residues. V lost 8 bases, J lost 2 bases, and 11 bases lay in between. Germline V lookup: CDR1 SQVTM, CDR2 ANQGSEA. The CDR3 DNA reads TGCAGCTTTACAGACACCACAGATACGCAGTATTTT. Protein: CSFTDTTDTQYF.

This clonotype was detected ten times or more. The CDR3 loop is CSARTDRASQPQHF. CDR3 sequence (DNA): TGCAGTGCTAGAACTGACAGGGCGAGTCAGCCCCAGCATTTT. V and J are TRBV20-1 and TRBJ1-5, with TRBD1 identical over 7 bases. This CDR3 is 14 amino acids long. Germline V gene data show CDR1 as DFQATT and CDR2 as SNEGSKA (reference sequence). J was trimmed by 6 bases and V by 2 bases; bases with no gene match: 7.

This clonotype was recorded many times. This rearrangement joins TRBV7-8 to TRBJ2-6, with D hard to call. The CDR3 is 16 amino acids. Trimming pared 5 bases from V and 1 base from J, leaving 12 bases between. Germline assignment: CDR1 SGHVS and CDR2 FQNEAQ. CDR3 DNA: TGTGCCAGCAGCCTACCAGTAGGTTCTGGGGCCAACGTCCTGACTTTC. Encoded protein: CASSLPVGSGANVLTF.

There are a few counts of this clonotype. The chain employs TRBV7-8 and TRBJ1-2; D is uncertain. Germline values: CDR1 SGHVS, CDR2 FQNEAQ. The CDR3 is 16 amino acids. V lost 5 bases and J 6 bases, leaving 22 bases between the germline ends. The CDR3: CASSPASGRNWDGYTF. The CDR3 coding sequence is TGTGCCAGCAGCCCGGCCTCTGGGAGAAACTGGGATGGCTACACCTTC.

The table lists this clonotype with many counts. This sequence joins TRBV12-5 and TRBJ2-7; D possibly corresponds to TRBD1 (5 bases). Germline V gene lookup returns CDR1 LGHNT and CDR2 FRNRAP. The length of the CDR3 is 17 residues. V lost 4 bases and J 6 bases, leaving 25 bases between the germline ends. The CDR3 here is CASGSQLALGPIAEQYF. For the CDR3, the DNA is TGTGCTAGTGGTTCCCAACTTGCGCTGGGGCCTATTGCCGAGCAGTACTTC.

This clonotype occurred many times. The chain recombines TRBV7-2 with TRBJ1-1; D gene ambiguous. V lost 4 bases and J 4 bases, leaving 10 bases between the germline ends. Germline V gene sequence: CDR1 SGHTA, CDR2 FQGNSA. The CDR3 extends over 13 amino acids. In DNA form, the CDR3 reads TGTGCCAGCAGCTCCAACCTGGGCACTGAAGCTTTCTTT. It translates to CASSSNLGTEAFF.

Ten or more counts support this clonotype. V usage is TRBV12-3 or TRBV12-4 and J usage is TRBJ1-5; D uncertain. The CDR3 totals 15 residues. V was clipped by 3 bases and J by 3 bases, with 12 bases between them. The CDR3 nucleotides are TGTGCCAGCAGTTTGCGTGTAGGACTCAATCAGCCCCAGCATTTT. It translates to CASSLRVGLNQPQHF.

This clonotype was detected a few times. The chain employs TRBV6-5 and TRBJ1-1; 8 nucleotides agree with TRBD1. The V and J ends lost 4 bases and 4 bases, in that order; junction bases with no gene match: 11. The CDR3 contains 16 residues. Germline V gene data show CDR1 as MNHEY and CDR2 as SVGAGI. CDR3 residues: CASSLSRDRWSTEAFF. CDR3 sequence (DNA): TGTGCCAGCAGTTTATCAAGGGACAGGTGGTCCACTGAAGCTTTCTTT.

Ten or more counts support this clonotype. The V call is TRBV12-3 or TRBV12-4, the J call TRBJ2-1; D could derive from TRBD1 or TRBD2 (5 bases each). V was trimmed by 1 base and J by 2 bases, leaving 15 bases between them. This CDR3 spans 17 amino acids. In nucleotides, the CDR3 is TGTGCCAGCAGTTTAGTTGGGGGATTAAGCACCTACAATGAGCAGTTCTTC. This encodes CASSLVGGLSTYNEQFF.

This clonotype was seen ten or more times. The J gene is TRBJ1-5, the V gene TRBV20-1; D is unclear. The V and J ends lost 1 base and 10 bases respectively, with 8 bases between them. The germline V gene encodes CDR1 DFQATT and CDR2 SNEGSKA (reference sequence). The CDR3 is made up of 11 amino acids. CDR3 nucleotides: TGCAGTGCTAGAGTAGGCTCCCCCCAGCATTTT. Translated, it gives CSARVGSPQHF.

This clonotype was recorded many times. The chain joins TRBV6-1 to TRBJ1-1; a possible D gene is TRBD1 (5 bases). V lost 2 bases to trimming and J lost 0 bases, with 16 bases between them. The CDR3 is 17 amino acids. The germline V gene encodes CDR1 MNHNS and CDR2 SASEGT. CDR3 sequence reads: CASSEWGVRGVNTEAFF. CDR3 in DNA: TGTGCCAGCAGTGAATGGGGAGTGAGGGGAGTGAACACTGAAGCTTTCTTT.

This clonotype showed up many times. The chain links TRBV24-1 to TRBJ2-2, with 9 bases aligning to TRBD2. The ends lost 4 bases at V and 5 bases at J; junction bases unmatched: 4. The CDR3 has 15 residues. The germline V gene has CDR1 KGHDR and CDR2 SFDVKD. CDR3 sequence reads: CATSDRTSETGELFF. The CDR3 DNA sequence: TGTGCCACCAGTGACCGGACTAGCGAGACCGGGGAGCTGTTTTTT.

This clonotype was found many times. V usage is TRBV7-2 and J usage is TRBJ1-2, with D unclear. This CDR3 spans 15 amino acids. The germline CDR1 and CDR2 sequences are SGHTA and FQGNSA. V was cut by 5 bases and J by 3 bases, with 16 bases left in between. DNA for the CDR3: TGTGCCAGCAGCGCGAACGGGTATTCCTACTATGGCTACACCTTC. Translating gives CASSANGYSYYGYTF.

The gene calls are TRBV20-1 and TRBJ2-5, with D perhaps given as TRBD1 or TRBD2 (5 bases each). Trimming stripped 6 bases from V and 3 bases from J, with 11 bases between. From germline, CDR1 is DFQATT and CDR2 SNEGSKA (reference sequence). This CDR3 contains 12 residues. The CDR3 bases are TGCAGTGCCACCCGGGGCGAAGAGACCCAGTACTTC. The encoded protein is CSATRGEETQYF.

The CDR3 nucleotides read TGCGCCAGCAGCGCGGGACAGGGGGCGTTAGGAGAGACCCAGTACTTC. Protein sequence: CASSAGQGALGETQYF. V and J are TRBV5-1 and TRBJ2-5; 12 bases fit TRBD1. CDR3 length: 16 amino acids. Germline CDR1 and CDR2: SGHRS and YFSETQ. J gave up 4 bases and V 4 bases, and 8 bases lay outside the gene matches.

This clonotype was observed at least ten times. This sequence may be a read error, since a much larger clone differs from it by one base. The chain uses TRBV4-3 and TRBJ2-3; D gene unclear. V was shortened by 1 base and J by 0 bases, with 14 bases between the two germline ends. The germline V gene has CDR1 LGHNA and CDR2 YSLEER. The CDR3 runs to 17 residues. The CDR3, as DNA: TGCGCCAGCAGCCAAGCGATAGGACGTATCAGCACAGATACGCAGTATTTT. As protein: CASSQAIGRISTDTQYF.